One sample yielded the 27 T cell receptor beta chains listed below, sequenced in a study of T cells in Graves' hyperthyroidism and ophthalmopathy. It was RNA transcripts that yielded the amplified TCR beta CDR3 regions. First-round RT-PCR of the TCR CDR3 relied on the HTBI primer set. MiXCR, run by TCRdb on the multiplex PCR reads, gives a single entry per CDR3 protein. The data hold hundreds of thousands of distinct CDR3 sequences, with 16% observed a single time. Sample: blood. The receptors originated from a woman aged 18-30 years with Graves' ophthalmopathy.

This clonotype was recorded at least ten times. The chain recombines TRBV5-1 with TRBJ1-2; D unresolved. Deletions cut 5 bases from V and 8 bases from J, with 13 bases between. The CDR3 loop spans 12 amino acids. Germline V gene data show CDR1 as SGHRS and CDR2 as YFSETQ. For the CDR3, the DNA is TGCGCCAGCAGTGACGACGGGCTAGGCTACACCTTC. Encoded protein: CASSDDGLGYTF.

This clonotype was recorded many times. V usage is TRBV2 and J usage is TRBJ1-2, with 9 positions matching TRBD1. After removal of 6 bases from V and 7 bases from J, the junction contained 15 bases not matched to a gene. Germline CDR1 is SNHLY and CDR2 is FYNNEI. The CDR3 loop spans 16 amino acids. CDR3 in DNA: TGTGCCAGCAGCCAGGGACAGGGCCTCGGCCCGTTTGGCTACACCTTC. Protein product: CASSQGQGLGPFGYTF.

This clonotype occurred many times. The V call is TRBV7-2, the J call TRBJ2-5, with D possibly called TRBD1 or TRBD2 (6 bases each). The CDR3 is 15 amino acids. Germline assignment: CDR1 SGHTA and CDR2 FQGNSA. Trimming took 7 bases from V and 5 from J, leaving 20 bases between them. The CDR3: CASTINPRGDETQYF. CDR3 DNA sequence: TGTGCCAGCACCATTAACCCGAGGGGGGATGAGACCCAGTACTTC.

This clonotype came up many times. V gene TRBV9 combines with J gene TRBJ2-5, with D maybe TRBD2 (5 bases). V lost 3 bases and J 4 bases, leaving 10 bases between the germline ends. From germline, CDR1 is SGDLS and CDR2 YYNGEE. CDR3 size: 13 residues. CDR3 protein: CASSAGLGETQYF. As DNA, the CDR3 is TGTGCCAGCAGCGCAGGACTGGGAGAGACCCAGTACTTC. Filled out from reference TRBV9 and TRBJ2-5, the complete variable domain reads DSGVTQTPKHLITATGQRVTLRCSPRSGDLSVYWYQQSLDQGLQFLIQYYNGEERAKGNILERFSAQQFPDLHSELNLSSLELGDSALYFCASSAGLGETQYFGPGTRLLVL.

CDR3 residues: CASRGNEQYF. The CDR3 nucleotides read TGTGCCAGCAGGGGAAACGAGCAGTACTTC. This chain joins TRBV28 and TRBJ2-7; D gene ambiguous. The V gene lost 6 bases and the J gene lost 5 bases, with 5 bases spanning the gap. The germline V gene has CDR1 MDHEN and CDR2 SYDVKM. CDR3 length: 10 residues.

At least ten counts were recorded for this clonotype. The rearrangement links TRBV7-9 to TRBJ1-2; D is possibly TRBD1 (5 bases). The V end lost 1 base, the J end lost 2 bases, and 8 bases lay between the germline ends. The CDR3 contains 14 residues. Germline loops: CDR1 SEHNR, CDR2 FQNEAQ (reference sequence). The chain's CDR3 is CASSLGDRNYGYTF. For the CDR3, the DNA is TGTGCCAGCAGCTTAGGGGACCGGAACTATGGCTACACCTTC.

At least ten counts were recorded for this clonotype. V and J are TRBV6-1 and TRBJ1-2; D gene ambiguous. The CDR3 covers 13 residues. The V and J ends lost 10 bases and 0 bases respectively, with 12 bases between them. Germline V CDR1 and CDR2: MNHNS, SASEGT. The CDR3 DNA sequence: TGTGCCACGCGGCAGCAACCTAACTATGGCTACACCTTC. It specifies CATRQQPNYGYTF.

The chain is built from TRBV28 and TRBJ2-7, with TRBD2 identical over 15 bases. The CDR3 totals 22 residues. Germline V CDR1 and CDR2: MDHEN, SYDVKM. V lost 7 bases and J lost 2; bases outside the gene matches: 24. CDR3 coding DNA: TGTGCCAGCAACCCAACGGTGAGGACTAGCGGGGGGGACAGGGGGTTAGCCTACGAGCAGTACTTC. Translated: CASNPTVRTSGGDRGLAYEQYF.

This clonotype came up many times. This rearrangement joins TRBV6-1 to TRBJ1-5; D gene ambiguous. Germline V gene data show CDR1 as MNHNS and CDR2 as SASEGT. The germline V and J ends were trimmed by 1 base and 0 bases, with 7 bases remaining between them. The CDR3 totals 15 residues. The CDR3 reads CASSEGVFSNQPQHF. CDR3 nucleotide sequence: TGTGCCAGCAGTGAAGGAGTCTTTAGCAATCAGCCCCAGCATTTT.

The table lists this clonotype with many counts. The chain is built from TRBV15 and TRBJ1-1; D gene uncertain. The CDR3 spans 14 residues. Looked up from germline, CDR1 is LNHNV and CDR2 is YYDKDF (reference sequence). The germline V and J ends were trimmed by 4 bases and 6 bases, with 15 bases remaining between them. The CDR3 sequence is CATSMRTPSAEAFF. CDR3 DNA: TGTGCCACCAGCATGAGGACGCCTAGCGCTGAAGCTTTCTTT.

The sample holds many counts of this clonotype. This sequence joins TRBV7-9 and TRBJ1-2, with D tentatively TRBD1 (6 bases). V was pared by 3 bases and J by 0 bases, with 14 bases between. Germline V gives CDR1 SEHNR, CDR2 FQNEAQ (reference sequence). The CDR3 runs to 16 residues. The CDR3 DNA reads as TGTGCCAGCAGCTTCGGGATGGGGGGCTCTAACTATGGCTACACCTTC. Its translation: CASSFGMGGSNYGYTF.

This clonotype has at least ten counts. The rearrangement joins TRBV2 to TRBJ1-2; D perhaps matches TRBD1 (5 bases). CDR1 and CDR2 from the germline V gene are SNHLY and FYNNEI. The CDR3 is 16 amino acids. V was shortened by 5 bases and J by 1 base, with 17 bases between the two germline ends. The CDR3 loop reads CASSPGTVLVNYGYTF. Written as DNA, the CDR3 is TGTGCCAGCAGTCCCGGGACGGTCCTCGTTAACTATGGCTACACCTTC. Using reference TRBV2 and TRBJ1-2 for the parts outside the CDR3, the full variable domain is EPEVTQTPSHQVTQMGQEVILRCVPISNHLYFYWYRQILGQKVEFLVSFYNNEISEKSEIFDDQFSVERPDGSNFTLKIRSTKLEDSAMYFCASSPGTVLVNYGYTFGSGTRLTVV.

This clonotype has at least ten counts. The rearrangement links TRBV6-1 to TRBJ1-1; TRBD1 matches at 11 bases. The CDR3 spans 15 residues. From germline, CDR1 is MNHNS and CDR2 SASEGT. Trimming took 7 bases from V and 4 from J; bases not matched to a gene: 8. The CDR3 sequence is CASKGTGGYITEAFF. The CDR3 DNA sequence: TGTGCCAGCAAAGGGACAGGGGGATATATCACTGAAGCTTTCTTT.

This clonotype has at least ten counts. The rearrangement links TRBV20-1 to TRBJ1-1; D possibly corresponds to TRBD1 (5 bases). Trimming removed 1 base from V and 2 bases from J, with 11 bases in between. This CDR3 spans 14 amino acids. CDR1 is DFQATT, CDR2 SNEGSKA, per germline (reference sequence). This chain's CDR3 is CSARGGVFNTEAFF. In nucleotides, the CDR3 is TGCAGTGCTAGAGGAGGGGTTTTTAACACTGAAGCTTTCTTT.

This clonotype was counted only a few times. The V and J genes are TRBV20-1 and TRBJ2-1; 7 nucleotides align to TRBD1. The germline CDR1 and CDR2 sequences are DFQATT and SNEGSKA (reference sequence). The length of the CDR3 is 12 residues. Losses at the gene ends were 3 bases for V and 6 bases for J; bases not matched to a gene: 2. For the CDR3, the DNA is TGCAGTGCTAGGCCAGGGGGCAATGAGCAGTTCTTC. It translates to CSARPGGNEQFF.

This clonotype has ten or more counts. V and J are TRBV28 and TRBJ1-1, with 8 bases aligning to TRBD1. Germline CDR1 and CDR2: MDHEN and SYDVKM. The CDR3 contains 14 residues. V lost 5 bases, J lost 11 bases, and 13 bases stayed unmatched. This CDR3 reads CASSPPDRGGFAFF. As DNA, the CDR3 is TGTGCCAGCAGTCCTCCTGACAGGGGCGGTTTTGCTTTCTTT.

The V gene is TRBV9, the J gene TRBJ2-3, with a tentative D call TRBD2 (5 bases). V lost 0 bases and J lost 1, with 9 bases in between. CDR1 is SGDLS, CDR2 YYNGEE, per germline. This CDR3 is 15 amino acids long. Here the CDR3 DNA reads TGTGCCAGCAGCGTAGGGGGAGAGGGCACAGATACGCAGTATTTT. Amino acids: CASSVGGEGTDTQYF.

Ten or more counts support this clonotype. The V gene is TRBV24-1, the J gene TRBJ1-1; 7 positions agree with TRBD1. Unmatched junction bases numbered 4, after V lost 3 bases and J lost 7 bases. Germline V lookup: CDR1 KGHDR, CDR2 SFDVKD. This CDR3 region has 13 residues. The CDR3: CATSDLNRGEAFF. The CDR3 DNA reads TGTGCCACCAGTGATCTTAACAGGGGTGAAGCTTTCTTT.

The sample holds many counts of this clonotype. CDR3 residues: CASRKPGQGFSEAFF. The CDR3 region has the DNA TGTGCCAGCAGAAAACCGGGACAGGGTTTTTCTGAAGCTTTCTTT. The gene calls are TRBV6-1 and TRBJ1-1; the match to TRBD1 covers 9 bases. The CDR3 is made up of 15 amino acids. The V and J ends lost 6 bases and 6 bases, in that order; junction bases with no gene match: 11. Looked up from germline, CDR1 is MNHNS and CDR2 is SASEGT.

The chain carries TRBV5-4 and TRBJ2-3; 9 nucleotides align to TRBD2. In germline, CDR1 is SGHNT, CDR2 YYREEE (reference sequence). With 4 bases clipped from V and 1 base from J, the junction kept 7 bases outside the gene matches. The CDR3 length is 16 residues. The CDR3 DNA reads TGTGCCAGCAGCAAAGGAGCTAGCGGGGGCACAGATACGCAGTATTTT. Encoded protein: CASSKGASGGTDTQYF.

This clonotype is termed medium-sized. The V and J genes are TRBV18 and TRBJ2-3; D assignment may be TRBD1 or TRBD2 (6 bases each). With 2 bases removed from V and 6 bases from J, the gap between germline ends came to 12 bases. Germline values: CDR1 KGHSH, CDR2 LQKENI. This CDR3 spans 14 amino acids. CDR3: CASSPLTGGDTQYF. The CDR3 DNA reads TGTGCCAGCTCACCATTGACCGGGGGCGATACGCAGTATTTT.

This clonotype has ten or more counts. The CDR3 is CASSRTTWGELFF. Written as DNA, the CDR3 is TGTGCCAGCAGTCGGACTACCTGGGGGGAGCTGTTTTTT. The V call is TRBV2, the J call TRBJ2-2; D is perhaps TRBD2 (6 bases). The CDR3 contains 13 residues. Trimming took 5 bases from V and 8 from J, leaving 12 bases between them. CDR1 is SNHLY, CDR2 FYNNEI, per germline.

This clonotype was seen ten or more times. Written as DNA, the CDR3 is TGTGCCAGCAGCACAAGGGACAGCGCTGGTAATGAAAAACTGTTTTTT. Its translation is CASSTRDSAGNEKLFF. This chain uses TRBV5-4 with TRBJ1-4; TRBD1 matches at 7 bases. J was trimmed by 4 bases and V by 4 bases; bases with no gene match: 10. The germline V gene has CDR1 SGHNT and CDR2 YYREEE (reference sequence). CDR3 length equals 16 residues.

This clonotype was picked up many times. V is TRBV11-3 and J is TRBJ2-1; 7 bases are shared with TRBD2. Losses at the gene ends were 4 bases for V and 0 bases for J; bases not matched to a gene: 3. CDR3 length: 15 amino acids. Germline CDR1 reads SGHNT; CDR2 reads YENEEA. The CDR3 bases are TGTGCCAGCAGCTCCCGGGGGGTCTCCTACAATGAGCAGTTCTTC. It translates to CASSSRGVSYNEQFF.

This clonotype was seen ten or more times. The V call is TRBV4-3, the J call TRBJ2-1; D might be TRBD1 (5 bases). This CDR3 comprises 13 residues. Trimming pared 0 bases from V and 9 bases from J, leaving 9 bases between. Germline V lookup: CDR1 LGHNA, CDR2 YSLEER. The CDR3 is CASSQEGVGEQFF. The CDR3 DNA reads as TGCGCCAGCAGCCAAGAAGGGGTCGGTGAGCAGTTCTTC.

This clonotype showed up many times. This chain links TRBV30 with TRBJ2-7; possibly TRBD1 or TRBD2 for D (6 bases each). V was shortened by 6 bases and J by 2 bases, with 17 bases between the two germline ends. The germline gives CDR1 GTSNPN, CDR2 SVGIG (reference sequence). The CDR3 is 14 residues long. The DNA of the CDR3 is TGTGCCTGCATCAAAGGGGGGCATCCCTACGAGCAGTACTTC. Protein: CACIKGGHPYEQYF. The full variable domain, with the rest looked up from reference TRBV30 and TRBJ2-7, is SQTIHQWPATLVQPVGSPLSLECTVEGTSNPNLYWYRQAAGRGLQLLFYSVGIGQISSEVPQNLSASRPQDRQFILSSKKLLLSDSGFYLCACIKGGHPYEQYFGPGTRLTVT.

At least ten counts were recorded for this clonotype. The V and J genes are TRBV20-1 and TRBJ2-5; 12 nucleotides line up with TRBD2. After removal of 4 bases from V and 4 bases from J, the junction contained 7 bases not matched to a gene. Germline V gene sequence: CDR1 DFQATT, CDR2 SNEGSKA (reference sequence). This CDR3 region has 15 residues. The CDR3, as DNA: TGCAGTGCTAATCTAGCGGGAGGGGGCCCAGAGACCCAGTACTTC. Translating gives CSANLAGGGPETQYF.